Below are 31 T cell receptor beta chains sequenced from a single sample in a study of shared clonotypes between healthy human individuals. TCRdb's copy holds only in-frame clones and misses some; the assay was immunoSEQ multiplex PCR. The table lists about 490,000 clones, approximately 82% of them singletons. Material for sequencing was PBMCs. All receptors come from a middle-aged woman in good health. Some clones in this sample may be carry-over from other donors' samples.

This chain uses TRBV11-3 with TRBJ2-2; the match to TRBD1 covers 12 bases. The V and J ends lost 5 bases and 5 bases, in that order; junction bases with no gene match: 6. The CDR3 sequence is 16 residues long. Germline CDR1 SGHNT, CDR2 YENEEA. The CDR3 DNA sequence: TGTGCCAGCAGCCAACCGGGACAGGGGGCTACCGGGGAGCTGTTTTTT. It is translated as CASSQPGQGATGELFF.

This clone showed up many times. The chain carries TRBV27 and TRBJ1-1, with D tentatively TRBD1 (5 bases). This CDR3 has 15 residues. The germline gives CDR1 MNHEY, CDR2 SMNVEV (reference sequence). V was pared by 6 bases and J by 0 bases, with 14 bases between. Here the CDR3 reads CASSVRGAMNTEAFF. Written as DNA, the CDR3 is TGTGCCAGCAGCGTCCGCGGGGCGATGAACACTGAAGCTTTCTTT.

The chain carries TRBV6-1 and TRBJ2-1; TRBD2 aligns across 13 bases. Germline CDR1 reads MNHNS; CDR2 reads SASEGT. The ends lost 2 bases at V and 10 bases at J; junction bases unmatched: 8. The CDR3 spans 16 residues. CDR3 protein: CASSEQLAGGLGEQFF. The CDR3 nucleotides read TGTGCCAGCAGTGAACAACTAGCGGGAGGGCTGGGGGAGCAGTTCTTC.

The V gene is TRBV30, the J gene TRBJ1-5; D unresolved. The germline V gene has CDR1 GTSNPN and CDR2 SVGIG (reference sequence). The CDR3 spans 13 residues. Deletions cut 2 bases from V and 7 bases from J, with 12 bases between. As DNA, the CDR3 is TGTGCCTGGAGTCGGGAGGCCCACCAGCCCCAGCATTTT. Its translation: CAWSREAHQPQHF.

The chain combines TRBV19 with TRBJ1-5; D may be TRBD1 (5 bases). The CDR3 contains 14 residues. The germline V gene encodes CDR1 LNHDA and CDR2 SQIVND (reference sequence). The V and J ends lost 6 bases and 1 base respectively, with 10 bases between them. CDR3 sequence reads: CASRWRGSNQPQHF. CDR3 DNA: TGTGCCAGTAGATGGAGGGGCAGCAATCAGCCCCAGCATTTT.

The chain recombines TRBV6-1 with TRBJ2-7; 9 nucleotides line up with TRBD1. The V and J ends lost 7 bases and 5 bases, in that order; junction bases with no gene match: 12. CDR1 and CDR2 from the germline V gene are MNHNS and SASEGT. The CDR3 totals 15 residues. The CDR3 sequence: CASIRIQGAGNEQYF. The DNA for the CDR3 is TGTGCCAGCATTCGAATACAGGGGGCGGGCAACGAGCAGTACTTC.

The rearrangement links TRBV28 to TRBJ2-3; D not resolved. V shed 6 bases and J shed 5 bases, with 9 bases lying between them. This CDR3 is built from 12 residues. Looked up from germline, CDR1 is MDHEN and CDR2 is SYDVKM. In nucleotides, the CDR3 is TGTGCCAGCAGACGAGCCCTAGATACGCAGTATTTT. It yields the protein CASRRALDTQYF.

The table lists this clone with many counts. This chain uses TRBV6-6 with TRBJ1-2; D gene unclear. The CDR3 totals 14 residues. The V end lost 6 bases, the J end lost 2 bases, and 13 bases lay between the germline ends. CDR1 and CDR2 (germline): MNHNY, SVGAGI (reference sequence). Here the CDR3 reads CASSLDGPNYGYTF. Here the CDR3 DNA reads TGTGCCAGCAGCCTTGACGGACCGAACTATGGCTACACCTTC.

The chain joins TRBV15 to TRBJ2-6; D gene uncertain. The CDR3 totals 15 residues. V lost 0 bases, J lost 1 base, and 4 bases lay in between. The germline gives CDR1 LNHNV, CDR2 YYDKDF (reference sequence). For the CDR3, the DNA is TGTGCCACCAGCAGAGATGGGTCTGGGGCCAACGTCCTGACTTTC. As protein: CATSRDGSGANVLTF.

This clone appeared a few times. The rearrangement joins TRBV5-4 to TRBJ2-1; possibly TRBD2 for D (5 bases). The V end was cut by 6 bases, the J end by 0 bases, with 13 bases between. Looked up from germline, CDR1 is SGHNT and CDR2 is YYREEE (reference sequence). The CDR3 consists of 15 residues. The CDR3, as DNA: TGTGCCAGCACCTCTCCCCGGGGCTCCTACAATGAGCAGTTCTTC. Translated: CASTSPRGSYNEQFF.

The rearrangement links TRBV7-8 to TRBJ1-1; D gene uncertain. This CDR3 has 15 amino acids. Germline V gene data show CDR1 as SGHVS and CDR2 as FQNEAQ. V lost 1 base and J 0 bases, leaving 9 bases between the germline ends. The CDR3 bases are TGTGCCAGCAGCTTAGTAGCACAGATGAACACTGAAGCTTTCTTT. This translates into CASSLVAQMNTEAFF. The entire variable domain, with the rest obtained from reference TRBV7-8 and TRBJ1-1, is as follows: GAGVSQSPRYKVAKRGQDVALRCDPISGHVSLFWYQQALGQGPEFLTYFQNEAQLDKSGLPSDRFFAERPEGSVSTLKIQRTQQEDSAVYLCASSLVAQMNTEAFFGQGTRLTVV.

This chain uses TRBV7-3 with TRBJ2-2; 10 positions match TRBD2. CDR1 is SGHTA and CDR2 is FQGTGA in the germline V gene. V shed 5 bases, J shed 1 base, and the junction held 4 bases outside the gene matches. The CDR3 is made up of 16 amino acids. The CDR3 is CASSQIAGGNTGELFF. CDR3 coding DNA: TGTGCCAGCAGCCAAATAGCGGGAGGGAACACCGGGGAGCTGTTTTTT. The whole variable domain, filled in from reference TRBV7-3 and TRBJ2-2, reads GAGVSQTPSNKVTEKGKYVELRCDPISGHTALYWYRQSLGQGPEFLIYFQGTGAADDSGLPNDRFFAVRPEGSVSTLKIQRTERGDSAVYLCASSQIAGGNTGELFFGEGSRLTVL.

This rearrangement joins TRBV7-2 to TRBJ2-5; the match to TRBD1 covers 7 bases. CDR1 is SGHTA and CDR2 is FQGNSA in the germline V gene. V was clipped by 5 bases and J by 5 bases; unmatched bases: 11. This CDR3 contains 15 residues. The CDR3, as DNA: TGTGCCAGCAGCCGCCGTTCGGTGACAGGGGAGACCCAGTACTTC. It translates to CASSRRSVTGETQYF. Based on the CDR3 plus reference TRBV7-2 and TRBJ2-5, the full variable domain is GAGVSQSPSNKVTEKGKDVELRCDPISGHTALYWYRQSLGQGLEFLIYFQGNSAPDKSGLPSDRFSAERTGGSVSTLTIQRTQQEDSAVYLCASSRRSVTGETQYFGPGTRLLVL.

This clone occurred many times. The chain employs TRBV5-1 and TRBJ2-7; 12 bases match TRBD1. Germline CDR1 and CDR2: SGHRS and YFSETQ. CDR3 length: 15 amino acids. V was pared by 5 bases and J by 6 bases, with 9 bases of the junction left unmatched. The CDR3 loop is CASRTGTGGFGEQYF. The CDR3 region has the DNA TGCGCCAGCAGGACGGGGACAGGGGGCTTCGGCGAGCAGTACTTC.

The CDR3 DNA reads as TGTGCCAGCATCTCTAGGTCCACCGGGGAGCTGTTTTTT. Its translation: CASISRSTGELFF. The V gene is TRBV28, the J gene TRBJ2-2; no clear D gene. CDR1 MDHEN and CDR2 SYDVKM come from the germline V gene. Trimming took off 7 bases at V and 4 bases at J, with 10 bases between the two ends. The CDR3 spans 13 residues.

This clone was seen more than once but under ten times. The J gene is TRBJ2-2, the V gene TRBV5-4, with unresolved D. The germline CDR1 and CDR2 sequences are SGHNT and YYREEE (reference sequence). V was trimmed by 0 bases and J by 3 bases, leaving 6 bases between them. This CDR3 has 14 amino acids. The chain's CDR3 is CASSLDSYTGELFF. The CDR3 nucleotides are TGTGCCAGCAGCTTGGACAGTTACACCGGGGAGCTGTTTTTT.

The chain employs TRBV27 and TRBJ1-1; 7 bases agree with TRBD1. Germline V CDR1 and CDR2: MNHEY, SMNVEV (reference sequence). V lost 5 bases to trimming and J lost 1 base; unmatched junction nucleotides: 4. The CDR3 extends over 14 amino acids. The CDR3 sequence is CASSPRTGNTEAFF. The CDR3, as DNA: TGTGCCAGCAGTCCCCGGACAGGGAACACTGAAGCTTTCTTT.

This sequence joins TRBV11-2 and TRBJ2-7; 8 bases are a match to TRBD2. The CDR3 covers 15 residues. Germline CDR1 and CDR2: SGHAT and FQNNGV. With V trimmed by 5 bases and J by 4 bases, 10 bases remained unmatched. The CDR3 DNA is TGTGCCAGCAGCCCGGGGGGGTACCTCACGTACGAGCAGTACTTC. Translation gives CASSPGGYLTYEQYF. Using reference TRBV11-2 and TRBJ2-7 for the parts outside the CDR3, the full variable domain is EAGVAQSPRYKIIEKRQSVAFWCNPISGHATLYWYQQILGQGPKLLIQFQNNGVVDDSQLPKDRFSAERLKGVDSTLKIQPAKLEDSAVYLCASSPGGYLTYEQYFGPGTRLTVT.

CDR3 sequence reads: CASSERLSTDTQYF. CDR3 coding DNA: TGTGCCAGCAGTGAACGCCTTAGCACAGATACGCAGTATTTT. V gene TRBV2 combines with J gene TRBJ2-3; no reliable D call. Trimming stripped 2 bases from V and 0 bases from J, with 6 bases between. Per the germline V gene, CDR1 is SNHLY and CDR2 is FYNNEI. This CDR3 comprises 14 residues.

Comments on this clone: In the same sample, other DNA sequences code for this CDR3. The genes are TRBV27 and TRBJ1-1, with D possibly matching TRBD1 (5 bases). The CDR3 consists of 13 residues. Per the germline V gene, CDR1 is MNHEY and CDR2 is SMNVEV (reference sequence). The V end was cut by 3 bases, the J end by 1 base, with 6 bases between. The CDR3 reads CASSLGRNTEAFF. DNA for the CDR3: TGTGCCAGCAGTTTGGGACGGAACACTGAAGCTTTCTTT.

This rearrangement joins TRBV6-5 to TRBJ2-2; TRBD2 matches 11 bases. V gave up 4 bases and J gave up 5 bases; unmatched junction bases: 0. The germline CDR1 and CDR2 sequences are MNHEY and SVGAGI. The CDR3 loop spans 14 amino acids. This CDR3 is CASSWTSGTGELFF. CDR3 nucleotides: TGTGCCAGCAGTTGGACTAGCGGGACCGGGGAGCTGTTTTTT.

The chain recombines TRBV4-1 with TRBJ2-2; D is unclear. The CDR3 length is 17 residues. V was cut by 0 bases and J by 1 base, with 12 bases left in between. Germline V gene sequence: CDR1 MGHRA, CDR2 YSYEKL. CDR3 bases: TGCGCCAGCAGCCAAGAGGCGGCTCCGAAGAACACCGGGGAGCTGTTTTTT. It yields the protein CASSQEAAPKNTGELFF.

The chain combines TRBV4-1 with TRBJ2-7; D possibly corresponds to TRBD1 (6 bases). Germline CDR1 reads MGHRA; CDR2 reads YSYEKL. V dropped 4 bases and J dropped 3 bases, with 16 bases sitting between them. The CDR3 runs 15 residues. CDR3 protein: CASSPLARGDYEQYF. The CDR3 DNA sequence: TGCGCCAGCAGCCCGCTAGCCAGGGGTGACTACGAGCAGTACTTC.

This clone occurred many times. The chain links TRBV18 to TRBJ2-7; TRBD2 agrees at 10 bases. Germline V CDR1 and CDR2: KGHSH, LQKENI. After removal of 3 bases from V and 7 bases from J, the junction contained 12 bases not matched to a gene. This CDR3 is built from 16 residues. The CDR3 loop reads CASSPTSAGGPREQYF. Here the CDR3 DNA reads TGTGCCAGCTCACCTACCTCAGCGGGAGGGCCTCGTGAGCAGTACTTC.

J is TRBJ1-2 and V is TRBV21-1; the table's TRBD1 call for D was not verified on the DNA. TRBV21-1 is a known pseudogene. The CDR3 sequence is 14 residues long. The CDR3 DNA reads TGTGCCAGCAGCACTGGACAGGGTTGGTATGGCTACACCTTC. The encoded protein is CASSTGQGWYGYTF.

The chain links TRBV7-9 to TRBJ2-5; the D is unclear. Germline-derived CDR1 and CDR2 are SEHNR and FQNEAQ (reference sequence). The CDR3 covers 13 residues. Trimming removed 6 bases at V and 0 bases at J, with 8 bases between. CDR3 residues: CASRWVYQETQYF. CDR3 nucleotides: TGTGCCAGCAGATGGGTGTACCAAGAGACCCAGTACTTC.

The rearrangement uses TRBV5-4 and TRBJ1-4, with TRBD1 identical over 9 bases. V shed 4 bases and J 0 bases; nucleotides not matched to a gene: 10. The CDR3 loop spans 18 amino acids. From germline, CDR1 is SGHNT and CDR2 YYREEE (reference sequence). The CDR3 region has the DNA TGTGCCAGCAGCCCCCTTCCGGGACAGGGATCAACTAATGAAAAACTGTTTTTT. Translating gives CASSPLPGQGSTNEKLFF.

This clone was counted at least ten times. V is TRBV9 and J is TRBJ2-3; 7 bases align to TRBD2. Unmatched junction bases numbered 7, after V lost 2 bases and J lost 4 bases. This CDR3 comprises 15 residues. Germline CDR1 and CDR2: SGDLS and YYNGEE. This CDR3 reads CASSVTSVGPDTQYF. The CDR3 coding sequence is TGTGCCAGCAGCGTCACTAGCGTCGGGCCAGATACGCAGTATTTT. Full variable domain (outside the CDR3, taken from reference TRBV9 and TRBJ2-3): DSGVTQTPKHLITATGQRVTLRCSPRSGDLSVYWYQQSLDQGLQFLIQYYNGEERAKGNILERFSAQQFPDLHSELNLSSLELGDSALYFCASSVTSVGPDTQYFGPGTRLTVL.

The V gene is TRBV10-3, the J gene TRBJ2-1, with 7 nucleotides matching TRBD2. With V trimmed by 4 bases and J by 3 bases, 9 bases remained unmatched. This CDR3 spans 16 amino acids. Germline-derived CDR1 and CDR2 are ENHRY and SYGVKD. CDR3 region: CAISAPSLADYNEQFF. The CDR3 coding sequence is TGTGCCATCAGTGCCCCAAGTCTAGCGGACTACAATGAGCAGTTCTTC.

About this clone itself: Different DNA sequences within this sample yield the same CDR3. The rearrangement links TRBV5-1 to TRBJ2-3, with D unresolved. Trimming left V 0 bases short and J 1 base short, with 6 bases between. This CDR3 has 14 amino acids. From germline, CDR1 is SGHRS and CDR2 YFSETQ. In DNA, the CDR3 is TGCGCCAGCAGCTTGGGTGCCGGCACAGATACGCAGTATTTT. Its translation is CASSLGAGTDTQYF.

This chain connects TRBV11-3 to TRBJ2-7; 7 nucleotides align to TRBD2. In germline, CDR1 is SGHNT, CDR2 YENEEA. This CDR3 is built from 15 residues. V lost 1 base, J lost 3 bases, and 6 bases stayed unmatched. The CDR3 spells CASSLAGGGSYEQYF. As DNA, the CDR3 is TGTGCCAGCAGCTTAGCGGGAGGCGGGAGCTACGAGCAGTACTTC.